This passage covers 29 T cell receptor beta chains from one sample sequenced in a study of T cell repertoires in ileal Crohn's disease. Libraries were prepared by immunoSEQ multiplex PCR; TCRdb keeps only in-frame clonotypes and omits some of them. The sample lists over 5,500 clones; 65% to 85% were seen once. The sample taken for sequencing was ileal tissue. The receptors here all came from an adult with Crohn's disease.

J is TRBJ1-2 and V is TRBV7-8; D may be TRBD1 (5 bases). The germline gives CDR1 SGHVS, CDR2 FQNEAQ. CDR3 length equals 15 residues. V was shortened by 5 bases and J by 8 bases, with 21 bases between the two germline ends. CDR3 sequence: CASSLGAGPWTGYTF. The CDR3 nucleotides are TGTGCCAGCAGCCTAGGGGCAGGGCCCTGGACCGGCTACACCTTC.

The CDR3 nucleotides are TGCGCCAGCAGCTTGGCCCCCACCGCAGGCTACGAGCAGTACTTC. It translates to CASSLAPTAGYEQYF. The chain has TRBV5-1 and TRBJ2-7; D gene uncertain. The germline V gene encodes CDR1 SGHRS and CDR2 YFSETQ. Trimming took 0 bases from V and 3 from J, leaving 13 bases between them. The CDR3 is 15 residues long.

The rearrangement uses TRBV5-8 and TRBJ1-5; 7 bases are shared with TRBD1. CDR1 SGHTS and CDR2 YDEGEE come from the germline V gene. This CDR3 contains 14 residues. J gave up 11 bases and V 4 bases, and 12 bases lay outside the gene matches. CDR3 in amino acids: CASSLTQTGLAQHF. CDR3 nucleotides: TGTGCCAGCAGCCTAACGCAGACAGGGCTCGCCCAGCATTTT.

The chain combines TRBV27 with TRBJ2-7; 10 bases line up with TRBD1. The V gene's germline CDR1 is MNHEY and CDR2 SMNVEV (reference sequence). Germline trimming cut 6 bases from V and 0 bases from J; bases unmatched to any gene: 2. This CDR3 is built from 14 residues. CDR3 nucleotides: TGTGCCAGCAGCCGGGACAGGGGCTCCTACGAGCAGTACTTC. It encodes CASSRDRGSYEQYF.

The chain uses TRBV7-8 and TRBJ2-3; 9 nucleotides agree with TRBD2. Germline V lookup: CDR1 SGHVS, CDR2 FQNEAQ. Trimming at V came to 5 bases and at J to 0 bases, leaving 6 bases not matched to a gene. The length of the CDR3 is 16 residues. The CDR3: CASSPRLAESTDTQYF. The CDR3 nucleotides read TGTGCCAGCAGCCCTCGACTAGCGGAAAGCACAGATACGCAGTATTTT.

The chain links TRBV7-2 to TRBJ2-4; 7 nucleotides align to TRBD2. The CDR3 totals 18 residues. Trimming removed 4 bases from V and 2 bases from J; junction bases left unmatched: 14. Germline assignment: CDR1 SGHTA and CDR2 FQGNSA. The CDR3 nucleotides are TGTGCCAGCAGCTCACCGGCCAGTGGGAGGGCTACCAAAAACATTCAGTACTTC. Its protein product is CASSSPASGRATKNIQYF.

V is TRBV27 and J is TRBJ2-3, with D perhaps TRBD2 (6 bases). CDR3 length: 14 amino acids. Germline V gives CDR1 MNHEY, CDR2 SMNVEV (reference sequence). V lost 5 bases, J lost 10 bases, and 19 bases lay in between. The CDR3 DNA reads TGTGCCAGCAGTCGGCGTAGCGGTTCGATTCCGCAGTATTTT. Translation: CASSRRSGSIPQYF.

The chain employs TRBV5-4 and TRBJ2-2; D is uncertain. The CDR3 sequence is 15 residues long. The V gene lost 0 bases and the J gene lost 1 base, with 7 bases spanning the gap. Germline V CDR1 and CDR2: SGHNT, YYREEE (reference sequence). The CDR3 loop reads CASSLANRNTGELFF. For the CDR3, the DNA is TGTGCCAGCAGCTTGGCCAACAGGAACACCGGGGAGCTGTTTTTT.

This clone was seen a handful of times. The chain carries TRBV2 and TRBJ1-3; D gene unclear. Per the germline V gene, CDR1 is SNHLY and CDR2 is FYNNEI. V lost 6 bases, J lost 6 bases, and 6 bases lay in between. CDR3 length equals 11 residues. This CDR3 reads CASRKANTIYF. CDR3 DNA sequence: TGTGCCAGCAGAAAAGCAAACACCATATATTTT.

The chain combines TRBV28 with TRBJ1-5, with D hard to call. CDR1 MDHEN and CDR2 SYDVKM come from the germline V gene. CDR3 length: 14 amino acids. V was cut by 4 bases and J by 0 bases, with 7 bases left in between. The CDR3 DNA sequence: TGTGCCAGCAGTTCCCCAAATAGCAATCAGCCCCAGCATTTT. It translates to CASSSPNSNQPQHF.

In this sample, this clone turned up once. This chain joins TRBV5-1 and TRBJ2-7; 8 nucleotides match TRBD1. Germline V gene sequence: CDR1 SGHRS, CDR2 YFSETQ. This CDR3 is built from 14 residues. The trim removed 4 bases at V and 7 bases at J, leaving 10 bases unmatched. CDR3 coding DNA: TGCGCCAGCAGCCCCGGACAGGGTCGATCTGAGCAGTACTTC. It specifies CASSPGQGRSEQYF.

The CDR3 DNA is TGTGCCAGTACCCCGGGACAGGCTGGAAACACCATATATTTT. It is translated as CASTPGQAGNTIYF. The J gene is TRBJ1-3, the V gene TRBV19; 8 bases align to TRBD1. The ends lost 7 bases at V and 2 bases at J; junction bases unmatched: 4. This CDR3 has 14 residues. CDR1 and CDR2 from the germline V gene are LNHDA and SQIVND (reference sequence).

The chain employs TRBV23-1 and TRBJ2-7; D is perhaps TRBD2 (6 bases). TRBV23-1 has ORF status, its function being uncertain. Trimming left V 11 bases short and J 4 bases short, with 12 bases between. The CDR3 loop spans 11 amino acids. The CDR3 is CAGPGAYEQYF. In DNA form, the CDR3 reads TGCGCCGGCCCGGGAGCGTACGAGCAGTACTTC.

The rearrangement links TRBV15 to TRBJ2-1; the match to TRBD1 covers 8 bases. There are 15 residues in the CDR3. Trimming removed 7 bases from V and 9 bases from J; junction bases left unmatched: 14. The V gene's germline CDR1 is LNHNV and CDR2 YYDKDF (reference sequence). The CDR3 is CATKKGQGAVSEQFF. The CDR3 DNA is TGTGCCACCAAGAAGGGGCAGGGGGCAGTTAGTGAGCAGTTCTTC.

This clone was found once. The CDR3 coding sequence is TGCGCCAGCAGCTTGTATAGGAGCTCCTACGAGCAGTACTTC. Its protein product is CASSLYRSSYEQYF. This chain joins TRBV5-1 and TRBJ2-7; D is unclear. CDR3 length: 14 residues. CDR1 and CDR2 (germline): SGHRS, YFSETQ. V lost 1 base to trimming and J lost 0 bases, with 8 bases between them.

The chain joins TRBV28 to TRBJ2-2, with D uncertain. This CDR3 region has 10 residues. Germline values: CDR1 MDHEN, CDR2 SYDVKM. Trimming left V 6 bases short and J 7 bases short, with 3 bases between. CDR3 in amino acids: CASSHGELFF. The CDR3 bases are TGTGCCAGCAGCCACGGGGAGCTGTTTTTT. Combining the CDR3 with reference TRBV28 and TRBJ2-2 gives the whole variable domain DVKVTQSSRYLVKRTGEKVFLECVQDMDHENMFWYRQDPGLGLRLIYFSYDVKMKEKGDIPEGYSVSREKKERFSLILESASTNQTSMYLCASSHGELFFGEGSRLTVL.

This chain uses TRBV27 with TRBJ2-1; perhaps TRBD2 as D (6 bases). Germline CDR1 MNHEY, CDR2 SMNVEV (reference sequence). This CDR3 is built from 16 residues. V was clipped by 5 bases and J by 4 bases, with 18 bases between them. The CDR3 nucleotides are TGTGCCAGCAGTCGTCGACTGGGGACTCTATACAATGAGCAGTTCTTC. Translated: CASSRRLGTLYNEQFF.

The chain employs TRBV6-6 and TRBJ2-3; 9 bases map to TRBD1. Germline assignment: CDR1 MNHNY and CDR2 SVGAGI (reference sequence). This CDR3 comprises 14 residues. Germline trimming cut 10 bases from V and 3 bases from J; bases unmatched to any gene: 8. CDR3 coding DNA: TGTGCCACCCTCACAGGGGGCGCGACAGATACGCAGTATTTT. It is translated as CATLTGGATDTQYF.

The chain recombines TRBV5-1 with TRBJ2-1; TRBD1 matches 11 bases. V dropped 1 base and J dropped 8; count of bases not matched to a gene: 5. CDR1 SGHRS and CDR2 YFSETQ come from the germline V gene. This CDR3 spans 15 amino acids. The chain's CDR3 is CASSLSGQGAHEQFF. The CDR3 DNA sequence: TGCGCCAGCAGCTTGTCCGGACAGGGGGCTCATGAGCAGTTCTTC.

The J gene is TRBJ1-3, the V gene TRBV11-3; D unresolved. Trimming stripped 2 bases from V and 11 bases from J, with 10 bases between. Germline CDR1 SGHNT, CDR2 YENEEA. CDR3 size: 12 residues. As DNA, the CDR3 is TGTGCCAGCAGCTTACGGATCAGCGCCATATATTTT. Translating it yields CASSLRISAIYF.

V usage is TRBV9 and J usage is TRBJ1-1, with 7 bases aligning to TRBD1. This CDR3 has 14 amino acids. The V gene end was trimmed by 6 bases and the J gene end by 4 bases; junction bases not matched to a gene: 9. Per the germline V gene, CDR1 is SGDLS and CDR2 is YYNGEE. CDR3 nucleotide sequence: TGTGCCAGCACCCAATATACAGGGGCCACTGAAGCTTTCTTT. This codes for CASTQYTGATEAFF.

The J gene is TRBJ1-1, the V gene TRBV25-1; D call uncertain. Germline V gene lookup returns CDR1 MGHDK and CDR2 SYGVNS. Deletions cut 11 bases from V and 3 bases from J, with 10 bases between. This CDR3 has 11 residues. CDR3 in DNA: TGTGCCGCCACGGAGGACACTGAAGCTTTCTTT. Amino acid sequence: CAATEDTEAFF.

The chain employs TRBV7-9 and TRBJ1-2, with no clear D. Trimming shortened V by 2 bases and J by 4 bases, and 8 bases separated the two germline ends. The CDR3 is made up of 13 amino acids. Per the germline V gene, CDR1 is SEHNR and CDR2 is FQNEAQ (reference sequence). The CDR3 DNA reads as TGTGCCAGCAGCTTAAGTGGCAGCTATGGCTACACCTTC. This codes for CASSLSGSYGYTF.

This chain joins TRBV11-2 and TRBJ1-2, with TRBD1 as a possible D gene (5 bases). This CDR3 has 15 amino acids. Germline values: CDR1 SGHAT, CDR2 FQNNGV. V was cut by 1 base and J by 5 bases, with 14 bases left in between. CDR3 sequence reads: CASSLAGSKGYGYTF. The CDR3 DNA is TGTGCCAGCAGCTTAGCAGGGTCCAAGGGTTATGGCTACACCTTC. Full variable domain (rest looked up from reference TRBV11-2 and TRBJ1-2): EAGVAQSPRYKIIEKRQSVAFWCNPISGHATLYWYQQILGQGPKLLIQFQNNGVVDDSQLPKDRFSAERLKGVDSTLKIQPAKLEDSAVYLCASSLAGSKGYGYTFGSGTRLTVV.

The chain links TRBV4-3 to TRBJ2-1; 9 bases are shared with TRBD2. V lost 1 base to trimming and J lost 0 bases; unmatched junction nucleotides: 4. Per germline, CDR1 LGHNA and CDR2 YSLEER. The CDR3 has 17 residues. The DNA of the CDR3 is TGCGCCAGCAGCCAAGCACTAGCGGGCTTCTCCTACAATGAGCAGTTCTTC. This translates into CASSQALAGFSYNEQFF.

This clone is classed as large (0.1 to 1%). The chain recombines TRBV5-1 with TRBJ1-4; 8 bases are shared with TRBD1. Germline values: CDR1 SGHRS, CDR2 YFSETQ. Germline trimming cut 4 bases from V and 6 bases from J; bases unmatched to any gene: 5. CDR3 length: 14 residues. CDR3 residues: CASSLSTGDEKLFF. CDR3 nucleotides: TGCGCCAGCAGCCTCTCGACAGGGGATGAAAAACTGTTTTTT.

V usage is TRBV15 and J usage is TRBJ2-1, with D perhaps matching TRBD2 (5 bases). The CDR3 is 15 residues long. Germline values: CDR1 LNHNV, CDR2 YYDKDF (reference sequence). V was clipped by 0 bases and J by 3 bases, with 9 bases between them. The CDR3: CATSRDSGFYNEQFF. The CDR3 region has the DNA TGTGCCACCAGCAGAGATTCGGGGTTCTACAATGAGCAGTTCTTC.

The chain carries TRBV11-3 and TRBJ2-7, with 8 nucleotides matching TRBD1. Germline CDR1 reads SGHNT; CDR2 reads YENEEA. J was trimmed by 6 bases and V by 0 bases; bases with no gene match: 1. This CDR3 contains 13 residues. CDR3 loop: CASSLETGGEQYF. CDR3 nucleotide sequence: TGTGCCAGCAGCTTAGAAACAGGGGGCGAGCAGTACTTC. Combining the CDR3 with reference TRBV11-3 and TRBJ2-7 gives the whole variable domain EAGVVQSPRYKIIEKKQPVAFWCNPISGHNTLYWYLQNLGQGPELLIRYENEEAVDDSQLPKDRFSAERLKGVDSTLKIQPAELGDSAVYLCASSLETGGEQYFGPGTRLTVT.

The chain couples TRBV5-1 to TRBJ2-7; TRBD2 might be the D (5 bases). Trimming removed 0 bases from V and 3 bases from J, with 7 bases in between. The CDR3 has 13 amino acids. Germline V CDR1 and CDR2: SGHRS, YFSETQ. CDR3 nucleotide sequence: TGCGCCAGCAGCTTGGCTAGCCACTACGAGCAGTACTTC. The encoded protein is CASSLASHYEQYF.